Listed below are T cell receptor beta chains from one sample, sequenced in a study of blood T cell repertoires in COVID-19. Assay: immunoSEQ multiplex PCR; the TCRdb copy retains only in-frame clones and omits some. The data show about 360,000 clones, more than 70% seen once. Sequencing input: PBMCs or T cells enriched from blood (not recorded which). The receptors stem from a man in his forties or fifties in a cohort exposed to, infected with or recovered from COVID-19 (not recorded which). The CDR3 runs from the conserved cysteine through the conserved F or W. A D gene is named only where the DNA matches it firmly. Size is omitted from some rows. Given values are once, few, many or a class for expanded clones.

>TRBJ2-6|TRBD2|NA|TRBV29-1
CSVEGWVAGARGANVLTF
TGCAGCGTTGAAGGTTGGGTAGCGGGAGCGAGGGGGGCCAACGTCCTGACTTTC
>TRBJ1-3|NA|NA|TRBV7-2
CASSLVRVGNTIYF
TGTGCCAGCAGCTTAGTCAGGGTTGGAAACACCATATATTTT
>TRBJ1-1|NA|once|TRBV30
CAWTPAGATAFF
TGTGCCTGGACCCCGGCGGGGGCTACTGCTTTCTTT
>TRBJ2-7|TRBD1|NA|TRBV3-1/TRBV3-2
CASSPGTGRIEQYF
TGTGCCAGCAGCCCTGGGACAGGGCGCATCGAGCAGTACTTC
>TRBJ1-5|TRBD1|NA|TRBV27
CASKAGGVGNQPQHF
TGTGCCAGCAAAGCAGGGGGCGTCGGGAATCAGCCCCAGCATTTT
>TRBJ1-6|TRBD1|NA|TRBV28
CASSSGTGNMSPLHF
TGTGCCAGCAGCTCGGGGACAGGCAATATGTCACCCCTCCACTTT
>TRBJ1-1|TRBD1|NA|TRBV7-3
CASRLTGPNTEAFF
TGTGCCAGCAGATTGACAGGGCCGAACACTGAAGCTTTCTTT
>TRBJ1-2|TRBD1|NA|TRBV5-1
CASSLGQGARDYGYTF
TGCGCCAGCAGCTTGGGACAGGGGGCTAGGGACTATGGCTACACCTTC
>TRBJ1-4|TRBD1|NA|TRBV10-2
CASKKGQGATLNEKLFF
TGCGCCAGCAAGAAGGGACAGGGGGCCACACTTAATGAAAAACTGTTTTTT
>TRBJ2-7|NA|NA|TRBV4-1
CASSQGLAERFEQYF
TGCGCCAGCAGCCAAGGTTTGGCGGAGCGGTTCGAGCAGTACTTC
>TRBJ1-2|TRBD1|NA|TRBV6-1
CASSEAQGAGYGYTF
TGTGCCAGCAGTGAAGCCCAGGGGGCGGGCTATGGCTACACCTTC
>TRBJ2-7|TRBD2|NA|TRBV28
CASLTSGAPYEQYF
TGTGCCAGTTTGACTAGCGGGGCACCCTACGAGCAGTACTTC
>TRBJ2-1|NA|NA|TRBV18
CASSAREAYEQFF
TGTGCCAGCTCGGCGAGGGAGGCCTATGAGCAGTTCTTC
>TRBJ1-1|NA|NA|TRBV6-6
CASSTRHLNTEAFF
TGTGCCAGCAGCACTCGTCACCTGAACACTGAAGCTTTCTTT
>TRBJ2-1|TRBD2|NA|TRBV7-2
CASSRMWGTSASEQFF
TGTGCCAGCAGCAGGATGTGGGGGACTAGCGCATCGGAGCAGTTCTTC
>TRBJ2-1|NA|NA|TRBV11-2
CASSPRQANSYNEQFF
TGTGCCAGCAGCCCCCGACAGGCAAACTCCTACAATGAGCAGTTCTTC
>TRBJ2-5|TRBD2|once|TRBV5-1
CASSGGLAGVLETQYF
TGCGCCAGCAGCGGGGGACTAGCGGGAGTATTAGAGACCCAGTACTTC
>TRBJ1-5|NA|NA|TRBV7-3
CASSLGGAGQPQHF
TGTGCCAGCAGCTTAGGGGGGGCAGGTCAGCCCCAGCATTTT
>TRBJ2-1|TRBD2|once|TRBV14
CASSQDGSGLARNEQFF
TGTGCCAGCAGCCAAGATGGGTCCGGACTAGCGAGGAATGAGCAGTTCTTC
>TRBJ2-7|NA|NA|TRBV7-2
CASSLGGVGPYEQYF
TGTGCCAGCTCTCTAGGGGGGGTGGGACCCTACGAGCAGTACTTC
>TRBJ2-5|TRBD1|NA|TRBV2
CASSDYRGLETQYF
TGTGCCAGCAGTGACTACAGGGGGCTAGAGACCCAGTACTTC
>TRBJ1-1|TRBD1|NA|TRBV10-3
CAISYRGPNTEAFF
TGTGCCATCAGTTACAGGGGGCCGAACACTGAAGCTTTCTTT
>TRBJ1-4|TRBD1|NA|TRBV10-2
CASRGTGNEKLFF
TGCGCCAGCAGAGGGACAGGGAATGAAAAACTGTTTTTT
>TRBJ1-2|NA|NA|TRBV15
CATSRDKRSSYGYTF
TGTGCCACCAGCAGAGATAAGCGTTCGAGCTATGGCTACACCTTC
>TRBJ2-1|TRBD2|NA|TRBV5-1
CASSKGLAGGPGNEQFF
TGCGCCAGCAGCAAGGGACTAGCGGGAGGGCCGGGAAATGAGCAGTTCTTC
>TRBJ2-1|TRBD2|NA|TRBV5-6
CASSFGLAEYNEQFF
TGTGCCAGCAGCTTTGGACTAGCGGAGTACAATGAGCAGTTCTTC
>TRBJ1-1|NA|once|TRBV7-6
CASSRGRGNTEAFF
TGTGCCAGCAGCAGAGGGCGGGGGAACACTGAAGCTTTCTTT
>TRBJ1-1|TRBD1|NA|TRBV30
CAWTLTGANTEAFF
TGTGCCTGGACTTTGACAGGGGCGAACACTGAAGCTTTCTTT
>TRBJ2-1|NA|NA|TRBV7-3
CASSLVPSAEPYNEQFF
TGTGCCAGCAGCTTAGTCCCCTCGGCGGAGCCCTACAATGAGCAGTTCTTC
>TRBJ2-3|TRBD2|NA|TRBV25-1
CASSLGTSGADTQYF
TGTGCCAGCAGCCTGGGGACTAGCGGTGCGGATACGCAGTATTTT
>TRBJ2-7|TRBD2|NA|TRBV7-2
CASSQTSGTYEQYF
TGTGCCAGCAGCCAGACTAGCGGGACCTACGAGCAGTACTTC
>TRBJ1-5|NA|once|TRBV4-2
CASSQVVGRGNSNQPQHF
TGTGCCAGCAGCCAAGTGGTCGGCAGGGGTAATAGCAATCAGCCCCAGCATTTT
>TRBJ2-3|NA|NA|TRBV5-1
CASSLAGQRFGTDTQYF
TGCGCCAGCAGCTTGGCCGGACAGCGTTTCGGCACAGATACGCAGTATTTT
>TRBJ1-3|NA|NA|TRBV27
CASSPSGAGNTIYF
TGTGCCAGCAGTCCATCAGGGGCTGGAAACACCATATATTTT
>TRBJ2-2|TRBD2|NA|TRBV7-7
CASSSTSGANTGELFF
TGTGCCAGCAGCTCGACTAGCGGGGCGAACACCGGGGAGCTGTTTTTT
>TRBJ2-1|NA|few|TRBV7-2
CASSLVTGRGNEQFF
TGTGCCAGCAGCTTAGTTACAGGGCGAGGCAATGAGCAGTTCTTC
>TRBJ1-1|NA|NA|TRBV6-5
CASMAGARSTEAFF
TGTGCCAGCATGGCGGGGGCGAGATCCACTGAAGCTTTCTTT
>TRBJ1-6|TRBD1|NA|TRBV12-5
CASGLKLGTDSNSPLHF
TGTGCTAGTGGTTTGAAGCTTGGGACAGACTCAAATTCACCCCTCCACTTT
>TRBJ2-1|NA|NA|TRBV5-4
CASSLSDNEQFF
TGTGCCAGCAGCCTGAGCGACAATGAGCAGTTCTTC
>TRBJ2-7|TRBD1|NA|TRBV19
CASSVTGGSYEQYF
TGTGCCAGTAGCGTGACAGGGGGCTCCTACGAGCAGTACTTC
>TRBJ2-3|TRBD2|NA|TRBV28
CASSLPEGTSGSRAYF
TGTGCCAGCAGTTTACCAGAGGGTACTAGCGGGAGTAGGGCGTATTTT
>TRBJ2-5|TRBD2|NA|TRBV4-1
CASSQEGTSWGGETQYF
TGCGCCAGCAGCCAAGAGGGGACTAGTTGGGGAGGAGAGACCCAGTACTTC
>TRBJ2-4|TRBD2|few|TRBV3-1/TRBV3-2
CASSQVTSGNQYF
TGTGCCAGCAGCCAAGTGACTAGCGGGAACCAGTACTTC
>TRBJ2-1|NA|NA|TRBV6-2/TRBV6-3
CASSYFRGNEQFF
TGTGCCAGCAGTTACTTTAGGGGGAATGAGCAGTTCTTC
>TRBJ2-6|NA|NA|TRBV5-1
CASSLAISGANVLTF
TGCGCCAGCAGCTTGGCCATCTCTGGGGCCAACGTCCTGACTTTC
>TRBJ1-2|NA|NA|TRBV6-5
CASTTANYGYTF
TGTGCCAGCACTACGGCTAACTATGGCTACACCTTC
>TRBJ2-1|NA|NA|TRBV5-1
CASSIRQESSYNEQFF
TGCGCCAGCAGCATTAGACAGGAGAGCTCCTACAATGAGCAGTTCTTC
>TRBJ1-2|NA|NA|TRBV7-9
CASSFLTEPGYTF
TGTGCCAGCAGCTTTCTGACGGAGCCGGGCTACACCTTC
>TRBJ1-5|NA|NA|TRBV7-9
CASSSTGSNQPQHF
TGTGCCAGCAGCTCCACAGGGAGCAATCAGCCCCAGCATTTT